Listed below are T cell receptor beta chains from one sample, sequenced in a study of beta chain features in type 1 diabetes. Using immunoSEQ multiplex PCR, the repertoire was profiled, and TCRdb retains in-frame clones only, with some absent. The sample yields about 370,000 clones, around 10% seen once. Sequencing was done on a sample of central memory CD4+ T cells from blood. The receptors were gathered from a man aged 30-40 years with type 1 diabetes. The CDR3 runs from the conserved cysteine through the conserved F or W. The D gene is left open where the match is weak. Clone size, where shown, is once, few, many, or a class for clones that have expanded.

j_call v_call clone_size d_call cdr3_aa cdr3_nt
TRBJ2-1 TRBV2 NA TRBD1 CASRGTGTYNEQFF TGTGCCAGCAGGGGGACAGGGACCTACAATGAGCAGTTCTTC
TRBJ1-2 TRBV23-1 many NA CASSQPPRGIYGYTF TGCGCCAGCAGTCAACCTCCCAGGGGAATCTATGGCTACACCTTC
TRBJ1-5 TRBV6-5 NA NA CASSVDLSSNQPQHF TGTGCCAGCAGTGTGGACCTATCAAGCAATCAGCCCCAGCATTTT
TRBJ2-5 TRBV15 NA NA CATSRVTETQYF TGTGCCACCAGCAGAGTTACAGAGACCCAGTACTTC
TRBJ2-7 TRBV7-2 NA NA CASSFNSYEQYF TGTGCCAGCAGCTTCAACTCCTACGAGCAGTACTTC
TRBJ1-1 TRBV27 NA TRBD1 CASKWDRANTEAFF TGTGCCAGCAAATGGGACAGGGCGAACACTGAAGCTTTCTTT
TRBJ2-7 TRBV25-1 few TRBD1 CASSGPTGLTLYF TGTGCCAGCAGTGGACCGACAGGGTTGACTTTGTACTTC
TRBJ2-1 TRBV27 NA NA CASSLSGWGGSYNEQFF TGTGCCAGCAGTTTATCGGGGTGGGGCGGCTCCTACAATGAGCAGTTCTTC
TRBJ2-3 TRBV5-1 NA NA CASSLGGSTDTQYF TGCGCCAGCAGCTTGGGAGGGAGCACAGATACGCAGTATTTT
TRBJ2-5 TRBV14 NA TRBD2 CASSQIPSGQETQYF TGTGCCAGCAGCCAAATCCCTAGCGGGCAAGAGACCCAGTACTTC
TRBJ2-1 TRBV30 few TRBD2 CALGSGSRDNEQFF TGTGCCCTTGGAAGCGGGAGTCGAGACAATGAGCAGTTCTTC
TRBJ2-1 TRBV7-2 NA NA CASSLFQGNNEQFF TGTGCCAGCAGCTTATTTCAGGGAAATAATGAGCAGTTCTTC
TRBJ1-5 TRBV30 many NA CAWSPRLDQPQHF TGTGCCTGGAGTCCCCGTCTCGATCAGCCCCAGCATTTT
TRBJ2-7 TRBV19 NA TRBD1 CASSQPGQGSSYEQYF TGTGCCAGTAGTCAGCCGGGACAGGGTTCCTCCTACGAGCAGTACTTC
TRBJ1-1 TRBV7-2 NA TRBD1 CASSWVTGLNTEAFF TGTGCCAGCAGCTGGGTGACAGGGTTGAACACTGAAGCTTTCTTT
TRBJ1-5 TRBV4-1 few NA CASSQELVQPQHF TGCGCCAGCAGCCAAGAGCTTGTTCAGCCCCAGCATTTT
TRBJ2-3 TRBV7-8 NA NA CASSFDFTDTQYF TGTGCCAGCAGCTTCGACTTTACAGATACGCAGTATTTT
TRBJ2-1 TRBV19 many TRBD2 CASSPRTSYNEQFF TGTGCCAGTAGCCCGCGGACTAGCTACAATGAGCAGTTCTTC
TRBJ1-4 TRBV7-9 few TRBD1 CASSLDRGQYEKLFF TGTGCCAGCAGCTTAGACAGGGGGCAATATGAAAAACTGTTTTTT
TRBJ2-7 TRBV20-1 many NA CSAGTVYEQYF TGCAGTGCTGGGACGGTCTACGAGCAGTACTTC
TRBJ2-1 TRBV10-3 NA TRBD2 CAISPGLGIINEQFF TGTGCCATCAGTCCAGGACTAGGGATAATAAATGAGCAGTTCTTC
TRBJ1-2 TRBV7-9 few TRBD1 CASSLNRGSPDGYTF TGTGCCAGCAGCTTAAACAGGGGGAGTCCCGATGGCTACACCTTC
TRBJ2-1 TRBV11-3 NA NA CASSFGGNEQFF TGTGCCAGCAGTTTTGGGGGCAATGAGCAGTTCTTC
TRBJ1-1 TRBV18 many NA CASSPPGLNTEAFF TGTGCCAGCTCACCACCCGGATTAAACACTGAAGCTTTCTTT
TRBJ1-2 TRBV18 NA TRBD1 CASSPGTDSGYTF TGTGCCAGCTCACCCGGGACAGACTCTGGCTACACCTTC
TRBJ1-6 TRBV7-2 few NA CASSFDISTPLHF TGTGCCAGCAGCTTCGATATTTCTACACCCCTCCACTTT
TRBJ2-1 TRBV10-1 many NA CASRLRDNEQFF TGCGCCAGCAGACTTAGGGACAATGAGCAGTTCTTC
TRBJ1-4 TRBV6-5 many NA CASSYRPNEKLFF TGTGCCAGCAGTTACAGGCCTAATGAAAAACTGTTTTTT
TRBJ1-5 TRBV2 NA NA CASRLTGRNQPQHF TGTGCCAGCAGACTCACAGGTAGGAATCAGCCCCAGCATTTT
TRBJ1-4 TRBV7-6 few TRBD1 CASSLDRGQGEKLFF TGTGCCAGCAGCTTAGACCGTGGACAGGGTGAAAAACTGTTTTTT
TRBJ1-4 TRBV9 few NA CASSPRMAEGNEKLFF TGTGCCAGCAGCCCCCGGATGGCCGAGGGGAATGAAAAACTGTTTTTT
TRBJ1-2 TRBV5-4 NA NA CASRGRLANYGYTF TGCGCCAGCAGAGGCAGGTTAGCTAACTATGGCTACACCTTC
TRBJ1-4 TRBV4-1 NA NA CASSRVPLRGFGEKLFF TGCGCCAGCAGCCGGGTCCCCCTCCGGGGTTTCGGTGAAAAACTGTTTTTT
TRBJ2-3 TRBV7-6 few TRBD2 CASSLEAGVDTQYF TGTGCCAGCAGCTTAGAAGCGGGAGTTGATACGCAGTATTTT
TRBJ2-5 TRBV6-5 NA TRBD1 CASSYSQGAMGETQYF TGTGCCAGCAGTTATTCGCAGGGGGCGATGGGAGAGACCCAGTACTTC
TRBJ2-5 TRBV5-1 NA TRBD2 CASSSALAGGETQYF TGCGCCAGCAGCTCAGCACTAGCGGGAGGGGAGACCCAGTACTTC
TRBJ2-1 TRBV4-1 NA NA CASSRPGGRPPNEQFF TGCGCCAGCAGCAGACCCGGGGGCCGTCCTCCCAATGAGCAGTTCTTC
TRBJ2-7 TRBV28 few NA CASKGGSKESEQYF TGTGCCAGCAAGGGGGGCAGTAAAGAGTCGGAGCAGTACTTC
TRBJ2-1 TRBV30 few NA CAWSRGLSNEQFF TGTGCCTGGAGTAGGGGACTCAGCAATGAGCAGTTCTTC
TRBJ2-7 TRBV29-1 few NA CSVGHLDEQYF TGCAGCGTCGGACATTTGGACGAGCAGTACTTC
TRBJ1-5 TRBV7-2 once NA CASSFREGGNQPQHF TGTGCCAGCAGCTTCCGGGAAGGGGGCAATCAGCCCCAGCATTTT
TRBJ2-2 TRBV2 NA NA CASGTSGELFF TGTGCCAGCGGGACTTCTGGGGAGCTGTTTTTT
TRBJ1-1 TRBV29-1 few NA CSVVEGTSTMNTEAFF TGCAGCGTTGTAGAGGGGACGAGTACCATGAACACTGAAGCTTTCTTT
TRBJ2-5 TRBV5-1 NA NA CASSAEGTLETQYF TGCGCCAGCAGCGCGGAGGGGACACTAGAGACCCAGTACTTC
TRBJ2-6 TRBV7-2 few NA CASSPSRGANVLTF TGTGCCAGCAGCCCTTCCAGGGGAGCCAACGTCCTGACTTTC
TRBJ2-1 TRBV27 few NA CASSRSTPSYNEQFF TGTGCCAGCAGTCGATCGACACCTTCCTACAATGAGCAGTTCTTC
TRBJ2-1 TRBV6-1 once NA CASSVLGSSYNEQFF TGTGCCAGCAGTGTCCTAGGAAGCTCCTACAATGAGCAGTTCTTC
TRBJ1-1 TRBV28 few NA CASRTIQGFGTEAFF TGTGCCAGCAGGACGATTCAGGGTTTTGGCACTGAAGCTTTCTTT
TRBJ2-7 TRBV5-1 few NA CASSSNSGTLQAYEQYF TGCGCCAGCAGCTCGAACTCCGGGACCTTACAGGCCTACGAGCAGTACTTC
TRBJ2-7 TRBV7-2 few TRBD1 CASSGTVSYEQYF TGTGCCAGCAGCGGGACAGTCTCCTACGAGCAGTACTTC